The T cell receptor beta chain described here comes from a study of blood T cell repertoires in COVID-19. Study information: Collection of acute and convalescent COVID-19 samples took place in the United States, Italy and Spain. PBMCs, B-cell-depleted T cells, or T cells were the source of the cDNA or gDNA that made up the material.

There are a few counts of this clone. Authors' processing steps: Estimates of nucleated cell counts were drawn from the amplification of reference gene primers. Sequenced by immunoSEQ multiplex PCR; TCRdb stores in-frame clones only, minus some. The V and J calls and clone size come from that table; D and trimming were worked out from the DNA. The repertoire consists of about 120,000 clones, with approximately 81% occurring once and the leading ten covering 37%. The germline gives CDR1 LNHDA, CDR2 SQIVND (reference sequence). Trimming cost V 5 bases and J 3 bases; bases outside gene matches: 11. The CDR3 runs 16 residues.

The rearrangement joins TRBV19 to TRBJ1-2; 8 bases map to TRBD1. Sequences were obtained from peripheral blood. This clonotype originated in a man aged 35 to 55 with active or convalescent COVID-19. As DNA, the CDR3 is TGTGCCAGTAGTGTCCTGACAGGGGACCTTCACTATGGCTACACCTTC. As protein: CASSVLTGDLHYGYTF.